The next 15 T cell receptor beta chains were all read from a single sample in a study of control samples from healthy donors and cancer patients. The protocol was immunoSEQ multiplex PCR, while the TCRdb copy is restricted to in-frame clones and leaves out a portion. The data show tens of thousands of clones, roughly 82% seen once. Sequencing was carried out using blood. The receptors were sampled from a man aged 45-65 years in good health.

V and J are TRBV30 and TRBJ1-5; D is undetermined. Trimming cost V 7 bases and J 4 bases, with 17 bases left between them. Germline loops: CDR1 GTSNPN, CDR2 SVGIG (reference sequence). CDR3 length: 14 residues. The CDR3 DNA sequence: TGTGCCTCCTCCTCGGTCGGTCTTAATCAGCCCCAGCATTTT. Protein sequence: CASSSVGLNQPQHF.

The chain recombines TRBV23-1 with TRBJ2-5; D is uncertain. TRBV23-1 belongs to the ORF category, with a function that is uncertain. V lost 4 bases and J lost 3, with 15 bases in between. The length of the CDR3 is 15 residues. CDR3 region: CASSPAVLYKETQYF. CDR3 DNA sequence: TGCGCCAGCAGTCCGGCCGTCCTTTACAAAGAGACCCAGTACTTC.

V usage is TRBV6-1 and J usage is TRBJ1-5, with 9 positions matching TRBD1. CDR1 and CDR2 (germline): MNHNS, SASEGT. The CDR3 consists of 15 residues. With V trimmed by 3 bases and J by 3 bases, 3 bases remained unmatched. Here the CDR3 reads CASSDRTGDNQPQHF. In nucleotides, the CDR3 is TGTGCCAGCAGTGATAGGACAGGGGACAATCAGCCCCAGCATTTT.

V gene TRBV19 combines with J gene TRBJ1-2, with 8 bases identical to TRBD1. In germline, CDR1 is LNHDA, CDR2 SQIVND (reference sequence). The CDR3 extends over 18 amino acids. Losses at the gene ends were 5 bases for V and 0 bases for J; bases not matched to a gene: 14. The CDR3 is CASSSYGQGTNTNYGYTF. The CDR3 DNA reads TGTGCCAGTAGTTCTTACGGACAGGGTACTAATACTAACTATGGCTACACCTTC.

This chain's CDR3 is CASSGTGPRGNTIYF. CDR3 DNA sequence: TGCGCCAGCAGCGGAACAGGGCCGAGGGGAAACACCATATATTTT. The gene calls are TRBV5-1 and TRBJ1-3; D possibly corresponds to TRBD1 (6 bases). The V end was cut by 4 bases, the J end by 4 bases, with 15 bases between. Germline CDR1 SGHRS, CDR2 YFSETQ. The length of the CDR3 is 15 residues.

The rearrangement links TRBV28 to TRBJ1-1; 10 bases are shared with TRBD1. The trim removed 3 bases at V and 9 bases at J, leaving 4 bases unmatched. The CDR3 length is 13 residues. Germline V lookup: CDR1 MDHEN, CDR2 SYDVKM. The CDR3, as DNA: TGTGCCAGCAGTTTGGGGGGACAGGGGCAAGCTTTCTTT. Its translation: CASSLGGQGQAFF.

In this sample, this clone turned up a few times. The rearrangement joins TRBV19 to TRBJ2-3; D uncertain. Germline V lookup: CDR1 LNHDA, CDR2 SQIVND (reference sequence). The germline V and J ends were trimmed by 2 bases and 6 bases, with 9 bases remaining between them. The CDR3 covers 13 residues. CDR3 region: CASSIILTDTQYF. DNA of the CDR3: TGTGCCAGTAGTATAATTTTGACGGATACGCAGTATTTT.

The V call is TRBV30, the J call TRBJ1-3, with D uncertain. Trimming removed 0 bases from V and 0 bases from J, with 6 bases in between. CDR3 length: 14 amino acids. Germline V lookup: CDR1 GTSNPN, CDR2 SVGIG (reference sequence). The CDR3 DNA is TGTGCCTGGAGTGTAGTCAACTCTGGAAACACCATATATTTT. Translated, it gives CAWSVVNSGNTIYF.

This clone was seen a few times. This chain uses TRBV30 with TRBJ1-5; perhaps TRBD1 as D (5 bases). The CDR3 loop spans 13 amino acids. Trimming took 0 bases from V and 3 from J, leaving 6 bases between them. Germline CDR1 GTSNPN, CDR2 SVGIG (reference sequence). CDR3 sequence: CAWSVQDNQPQHF. The CDR3 nucleotides are TGTGCCTGGAGTGTACAGGACAATCAGCCCCAGCATTTT. Based on the CDR3 plus reference TRBV30 and TRBJ1-5, the full variable domain is SQTIHQWPATLVQPVGSPLSLECTVEGTSNPNLYWYRQAAGRGLQLLFYSVGIGQISSEVPQNLSASRPQDRQFILSSKKLLLSDSGFYLCAWSVQDNQPQHFGDGTRLSIL.

The rearrangement uses TRBV18 and TRBJ1-1, with 7 bases identical to TRBD1. The CDR3 length is 12 residues. Germline values: CDR1 KGHSH, CDR2 LQKENI. The V and J ends lost 4 bases and 8 bases, in that order; junction bases with no gene match: 4. The CDR3 loop is CASSRRDSEAFF. The CDR3 DNA is TGTGCCAGCTCACGACGGGACAGCGAAGCTTTCTTT.

This chain connects TRBV14 to TRBJ2-7; D gene ambiguous. This CDR3 contains 14 residues. Per the germline V gene, CDR1 is SGHDN and CDR2 is FVKESK. Deletions cut 0 bases from V and 5 bases from J, with 11 bases between. CDR3: CASSQDGNPHEQYF. As DNA, the CDR3 is TGTGCCAGCAGCCAAGATGGTAACCCCCACGAGCAGTACTTC.

The chain joins TRBV9 to TRBJ2-3, with D perhaps TRBD2 (5 bases). CDR3 size: 15 residues. Germline lookup yields CDR1 SGDLS and CDR2 YYNGEE. V dropped 3 bases and J dropped 0 bases, with 11 bases sitting between them. The CDR3 bases are TGTGCCAGCAGCGGACGGACTTCGAGCACAGATACGCAGTATTTT. It is translated as CASSGRTSSTDTQYF. Supplemented by reference TRBV9 and TRBJ2-3, the full variable domain reads DSGVTQTPKHLITATGQRVTLRCSPRSGDLSVYWYQQSLDQGLQFLIQYYNGEERAKGNILERFSAQQFPDLHSELNLSSLELGDSALYFCASSGRTSSTDTQYFGPGTRLTVL.

This chain connects TRBV18 to TRBJ1-2, with D unresolved. Trimming pared 4 bases from V and 6 bases from J, leaving 12 bases between. This CDR3 is 13 amino acids long. Per germline, CDR1 KGHSH and CDR2 LQKENI. CDR3 DNA sequence: TGTGCCAGCTCACTAAAGGAACGGGATGGCTACACCTTC. Protein product: CASSLKERDGYTF.

The chain links TRBV11-3 to TRBJ2-1; TRBD2 aligns across 8 bases. With 1 base clipped from V and 10 bases from J, the junction kept 6 bases outside the gene matches. The CDR3 totals 14 residues. Germline CDR1 and CDR2: SGHNT and YENEEA. CDR3 protein: CASSLAAGVKEQFF. CDR3 bases: TGTGCCAGCAGCTTAGCAGCGGGAGTGAAGGAGCAGTTCTTC. Full variable domain (outside the CDR3, taken from reference TRBV11-3 and TRBJ2-1): EAGVVQSPRYKIIEKKQPVAFWCNPISGHNTLYWYLQNLGQGPELLIRYENEEAVDDSQLPKDRFSAERLKGVDSTLKIQPAELGDSAVYLCASSLAAGVKEQFFGPGTRLTVL.

The rearrangement joins TRBV7-2 to TRBJ2-3, with 7 bases identical to TRBD2. Germline V lookup: CDR1 SGHTA, CDR2 FQGNSA. V gave up 1 base and J gave up 8 bases; unmatched junction bases: 3. CDR3 length equals 13 residues. In DNA form, the CDR3 reads TGTGCCAGCAGCTTAGATATAGCGGGTACGCAGTATTTT. Its translation is CASSLDIAGTQYF.